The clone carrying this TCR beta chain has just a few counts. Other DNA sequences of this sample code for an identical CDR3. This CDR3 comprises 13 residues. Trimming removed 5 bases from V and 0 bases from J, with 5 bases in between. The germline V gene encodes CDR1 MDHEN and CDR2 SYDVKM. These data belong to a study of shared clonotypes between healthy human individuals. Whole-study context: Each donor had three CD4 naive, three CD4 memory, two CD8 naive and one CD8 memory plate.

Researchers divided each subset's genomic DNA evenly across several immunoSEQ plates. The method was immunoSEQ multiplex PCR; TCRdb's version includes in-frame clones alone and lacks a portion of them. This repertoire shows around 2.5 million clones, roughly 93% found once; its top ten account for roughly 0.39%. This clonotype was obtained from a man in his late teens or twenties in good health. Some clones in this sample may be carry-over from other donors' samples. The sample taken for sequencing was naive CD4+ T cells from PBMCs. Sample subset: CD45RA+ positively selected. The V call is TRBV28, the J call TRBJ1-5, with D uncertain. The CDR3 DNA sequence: TGTGCCAGCAGTCGTGATAGCAATCAGCCCCAGCATTTT. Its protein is CASSRDSNQPQHF.